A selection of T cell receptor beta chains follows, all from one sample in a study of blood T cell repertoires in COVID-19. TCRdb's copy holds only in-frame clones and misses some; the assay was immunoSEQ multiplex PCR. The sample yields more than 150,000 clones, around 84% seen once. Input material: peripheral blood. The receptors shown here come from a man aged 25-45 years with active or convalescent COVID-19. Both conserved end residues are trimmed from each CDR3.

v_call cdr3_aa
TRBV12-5 ASGLVVWGGGNTIY
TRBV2 ASKESPTNEKLF
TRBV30 AWSGQGKTQY
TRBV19 ASRTSEKLF
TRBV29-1 SALHTEAF
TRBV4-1 ASSQGSQPQH
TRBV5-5 ASSPARVTGELF
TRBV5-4 ASSLGSTGAAYGYT
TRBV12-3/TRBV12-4 ASSSSFGPQH
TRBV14 ASSLGAIGLTNTIY
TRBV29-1 SVVGVTEAF
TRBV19 ASSIVRDGANVLT
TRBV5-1 ASSSATGGTAKNIQY
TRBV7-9 ASSFGSNQPQH
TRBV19 ASSFQNTEAF
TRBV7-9 ASSERGAMNTEAF
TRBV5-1 ASSPDRAEQY
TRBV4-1 ASSRDPGQGAPGYT
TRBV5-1 ASSLDRPQGVNTEAF
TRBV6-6 ASSYTSGTSGAQY
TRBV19 ASSIEGAANEKLF
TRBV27 ASSRTGAGRGYT
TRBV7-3 ASSFLWEDEQF
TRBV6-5 ASSSGGNIQY
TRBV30 AWSKRVGATGELF
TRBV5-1 ASSGDTGTGLSGYT
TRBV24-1 ATSDLARIGSYT
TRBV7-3 ASSENEGLNTEAF
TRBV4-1 ASSQVPDGRGHETQY
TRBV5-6 ASSLGWSGNEKLF
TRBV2 ASSAATSGTDTQY
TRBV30 AWKQGPGYGYT
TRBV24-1 ATSDDRSSYNEQF
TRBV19 ASSITARGTQY
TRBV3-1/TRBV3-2 ASTTTPTASGNTIY
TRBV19 ASQPDIPNYGYT
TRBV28 ASSSATVNTEAF
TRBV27 ASSLSGTSVYEQY
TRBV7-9 ASSLATRESYGYT
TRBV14 ASSRDRVRSPLH